Following are 2 T cell receptor beta chains from one sample sequenced in a study of cytomegalovirus exposure and HLA in healthy donors. Sequenced by immunoSEQ multiplex PCR; TCRdb stores in-frame clones only, minus some. The data show 150,000 to 200,000 clones, approximately 96% seen once. Sequencing was done on a sample of PBMCs. The source of these receptors is a woman aged 18-29 years in good health and CMV-seronegative.

This chain joins TRBV6-6 and TRBJ1-4; tentatively, D is TRBD1 (5 bases). Germline values: CDR1 MNHNY, CDR2 SVGAGI (reference sequence). Trimming removed 6 bases at V and 5 bases at J, with 19 bases between. The CDR3 extends over 16 amino acids. The CDR3 region is CASSSQLGAGNEKLFF. The CDR3 DNA follows: TGTGCCAGCAGCTCGCAGCTAGGGGCGGGGAATGAAAAACTGTTTTTT.

The chain recombines TRBV4-1 with TRBJ2-1, with 8 nucleotides matching TRBD2. Germline V gene data show CDR1 as MGHRA and CDR2 as YSYEKL. With 5 bases clipped from V and 4 bases from J, the junction kept 7 bases outside the gene matches. This CDR3 has 15 residues. The CDR3 DNA is TGCGCCAGCAGCGAAACGGGGGGGCAGTACAATGAGCAGTTCTTC. It translates to CASSETGGQYNEQFF.